The rows below give T cell receptor beta chains drawn from one sample of a study of cytomegalovirus exposure and HLA in healthy donors. Data came from immunoSEQ multiplex PCR; TCRdb stores just in-frame clones and leaves some out. Of more than 95,000 clones listed, roughly 79% are singletons. The sequenced sample was PBMCs. The origin of the receptors is a woman younger than 30 in good health and CMV-seronegative. Both conserved end residues are part of each CDR3. Fields, in order: V gene, J gene, D gene, CDR3 length, clone size, CDR3 DNA, CDR3 protein. The D gene is left open where the match is weak. The size field is filled for only some rows; it gives once, few, many or a size class.

v_call: TRBV2; j_call: TRBJ1-1; d_call: -; cdr3_length: 17; clone_size: few; cdr3_nt: TGTGCCAGCAGTCCGGCGGTAAAAATGTCTGAGAACACTGAAGCTTTCTTT; cdr3_aa: CASSPAVKMSENTEAFF
v_call: TRBV19; j_call: TRBJ2-7; d_call: TRBD1; cdr3_length: 17; clone_size: -; cdr3_nt: TGTGCCAGTAGTATAAGGGGGCGAGCAACGAGGGATGACGAGCAGTACTTC; cdr3_aa: CASSIRGRATRDDEQYF
v_call: TRBV7-9; j_call: TRBJ2-5; d_call: -; cdr3_length: 14; clone_size: once; cdr3_nt: TGTGCCAGCTCTTCCGCCGGAGACCAAGAGACCCAGTACTTC; cdr3_aa: CASSSAGDQETQYF
v_call: TRBV30; j_call: TRBJ2-6; d_call: -; cdr3_length: 17; clone_size: once; cdr3_nt: TGTGCCTGGACTGATGACAGAAGGAAGGCTGGGGCCAACGTCCTGACTTTC; cdr3_aa: CAWTDDRRKAGANVLTF
v_call: TRBV6-5; j_call: TRBJ1-2; d_call: -; cdr3_length: 14; clone_size: -; cdr3_nt: TGTGCCAGCAGTTACTCGCGACTTAACTATGGCTACACCTTC; cdr3_aa: CASSYSRLNYGYTF
v_call: TRBV5-1; j_call: TRBJ1-2; d_call: TRBD1; cdr3_length: 15; clone_size: -; cdr3_nt: TGCGCCAGCAGCTTGGCACAGACAGGGAACTATGGCTACACCTTC; cdr3_aa: CASSLAQTGNYGYTF
v_call: TRBV19; j_call: TRBJ2-7; d_call: -; cdr3_length: 14; clone_size: -; cdr3_nt: TGTGCCAGTAGTATCGAGGGCGGTCCCTACGAGCAGTACTTC; cdr3_aa: CASSIEGGPYEQYF
v_call: TRBV4-1; j_call: TRBJ1-2; d_call: TRBD1; cdr3_length: 15; clone_size: -; cdr3_nt: TGCGCCAGCAGCGAAAGGACAGGGGAGCGCTATGGCTACACCTTC; cdr3_aa: CASSERTGERYGYTF
v_call: TRBV5-1; j_call: TRBJ1-2; d_call: -; cdr3_length: 15; clone_size: -; cdr3_nt: TGCGCCAGCAGCTTGGGCCAGGGGACTAACTATGGCTACACCTTC; cdr3_aa: CASSLGQGTNYGYTF
v_call: TRBV15; j_call: TRBJ2-3; d_call: TRBD2; cdr3_length: 16; clone_size: -; cdr3_nt: TGTGCCACCAGCAGAGGAGACAGCGGGAACACAGATACGCAGTATTTT; cdr3_aa: CATSRGDSGNTDTQYF
v_call: TRBV5-1; j_call: TRBJ1-1; d_call: -; cdr3_length: 17; clone_size: -; cdr3_nt: TGCGCCAGCAGCTTGGGTCCTGACAGGAACGAACGGACTGAAGCTTTCTTT; cdr3_aa: CASSLGPDRNERTEAFF
v_call: TRBV2; j_call: TRBJ2-7; d_call: -; cdr3_length: 15; clone_size: once; cdr3_nt: TGTGCCAGCAGTGAATCGGGGGGCGCCCCCTACGAGCAGTACTTC; cdr3_aa: CASSESGGAPYEQYF
v_call: TRBV9; j_call: TRBJ2-5; d_call: TRBD1; cdr3_length: 17; clone_size: few; cdr3_nt: TGTGCCAGCAGCTTAACCCCCGGGACAGTTTCCCAAGAGACCCAGTACTTC; cdr3_aa: CASSLTPGTVSQETQYF
v_call: TRBV19; j_call: TRBJ2-5; d_call: -; cdr3_length: 13; clone_size: -; cdr3_nt: TGTGCCAGTAGTATTAGGACTCGAGAGACCCAGTACTTC; cdr3_aa: CASSIRTRETQYF
v_call: TRBV6-6; j_call: TRBJ2-1; d_call: TRBD2; cdr3_length: 16; clone_size: once; cdr3_nt: TGTGCCAGCCTGGGGACTAGCGGGGTTGCCTACAATGAGCAGTTCTTC; cdr3_aa: CASLGTSGVAYNEQFF
v_call: TRBV6-1; j_call: TRBJ1-1; d_call: -; cdr3_length: 12; clone_size: once; cdr3_nt: TGTGCGGGGCGACAGTCTTACACTGAAGCTTTCTTT; cdr3_aa: CAGRQSYTEAFF
v_call: TRBV5-1; j_call: TRBJ2-2; d_call: TRBD1; cdr3_length: 15; clone_size: -; cdr3_nt: TGCGCCAGCAGCTTCGGACAGGGAAGGACCGGGGAGCTGTTTTTT; cdr3_aa: CASSFGQGRTGELFF
v_call: TRBV19; j_call: TRBJ1-1; d_call: -; cdr3_length: 13; clone_size: -; cdr3_nt: TGTGCCAGCTTGGCCTCGGGAAACACTGAAGCTTTCTTT; cdr3_aa: CASLASGNTEAFF
v_call: TRBV27; j_call: TRBJ2-1; d_call: -; cdr3_length: 15; clone_size: -; cdr3_nt: TGTGCCAGCAGTTTACTCGGGGGTTACTCCAATGAGCAGTTCTTC; cdr3_aa: CASSLLGGYSNEQFF
v_call: TRBV6-1; j_call: TRBJ1-5; d_call: TRBD1; cdr3_length: 16; clone_size: few; cdr3_nt: TGTGCCAGCAGTGGCCTGGACAGGGGGAGCAATCAGCCCCAGCATTTT; cdr3_aa: CASSGLDRGSNQPQHF
v_call: TRBV2; j_call: TRBJ1-6; d_call: -; cdr3_length: 16; clone_size: -; cdr3_nt: TGTGCCAGCAGTGCCCCCCACCAGGGGCAGAATTCACCCCTCCACTTT; cdr3_aa: CASSAPHQGQNSPLHF
v_call: TRBV4-2; j_call: TRBJ2-1; d_call: TRBD2; cdr3_length: 16; clone_size: -; cdr3_nt: TGTGCCAGCAGCCAAGATGCGACTAGCGGGGGTAATGAGCAGTTCTTC; cdr3_aa: CASSQDATSGGNEQFF